The TCR beta chain under discussion was sequenced for a study of OX40 agonist ivuxolimab in advanced cancers. As for the study more broadly: Ivuxolimab, which targeted the costimulatory receptor OX40 (CD134), was an agonistic, fully human IgG2 monoclonal antibody. Intravenous ivuxolimab was administered to patients every 2 weeks at six dose levels: 0.01, 0.1, 0.3, 1.5, 3 and 10 mg/kg. Of the roughly 52 dose-escalation patients, hepatocellular carcinoma was present in 19, melanoma in approximately 15, renal cell carcinoma in 9 and head and neck cancer in 9. In the dose-escalation cohort, roughly 80% of patients were male, and the mean age was roughly 60 years, with a range of about 23 to 80. Prior anti-PD-1, anti-PD-L1 or anti-CTLA-4 therapy was permitted, and checkpoint inhibitors had been received by about two fifths of dose-escalation patients. Three dose-escalation patients achieved partial responses, one with hepatocellular carcinoma and two with cutaneous melanoma. The point of sequencing TCRbeta in the periphery was to test whether ivuxolimab changed TCR sequence diversity and drove clonal T-cell expansion. The paper reports the monotherapy dose-escalation portion (N of about 47 patients) of the phase I ivuxolimab trial. What the authors observed across the whole study: After ivuxolimab, expanded clones were on average more numerous among CD8+ T cells than among CD4+ T cells. Which antigens the clonally expanded peripheral T cells were specific for was not determined. In the 0.1-3.0 mg/kg groups, partial responders had among the lowest normalized peripheral clonal expansion, particularly in CD8+ T cells. Low levels of normalized T-cell clonal expansion were also shown by some nonresponding patients. Clonal expansion of both CD4+ and CD8+ blood T cells was observed from baseline to week 6 at doses 0.1 to 3.0 mg/kg.

With regard to this clone: There is no known antigen for this receptor. Base qualities were left out, and no much larger clone turns up one base away.

For sequencing of the TCRbeta CDR3 region, genomic DNA was extracted from the sorted cells. The immunoSEQ Assay was used for sequencing of TCRbeta CDR3 regions. In its TCRdb copy, this immuneACCESS table keeps in-frame sequences only and misses some clones. Where compared with another copy, unresolved V genes explain less than half of these, and the others have no known cause. This sample holds around 15,000 clones; around 80% were observed only once. 30% to 35% of the sample comes from the top ten. The trial excluded patients who had a history of autoimmune disease or were on systemic immunosuppression. In every dose cohort, peripheral blood was drawn for TCR sequencing at baseline, cycle 4 day 1, and cycle 7 day 1. The samples were taken from a phase I, first-in-human, multicenter, open-label dose-escalation trial of ivuxolimab. Adults with locally advanced or metastatic melanoma, renal cell carcinoma, hepatocellular carcinoma or head and neck squamous cell carcinoma were enrolled in the trial. Before TCR sequencing, CD4+ and CD8+ T cells were separately sorted from peripheral blood.

Here the sequenced sample was CD4+ or CD8+ T cells sorted from blood, taken in a trial of the OX40 agonist ivuxolimab. The clonotype originates from an adult with an advanced solid tumor such as melanoma, head and neck, liver or kidney cancer.

The nucleotides read TGTGCCAGCAGCTCCACTTCGCAAGAGACCCAGTACTTC. Its protein is CASSSTSQETQYF. This chain joins TRBV7-8 to TRBJ2-5, with no confidently assigned D gene. Inclusive of the bounding cysteine and phenylalanine, the CDR3 is 13 residues long. Kept here is only the CDR3 DNA, which spans 39 bases and is read in frame from base 1. Deletion took 4 bases off V and 2 bases off J, with a span of 8 bases between the germline ends. The CDR1 and CDR2 encoded by the germline V gene are SGHVS and FQNEAQ.